This T cell receptor (beta chain) was obtained from a study of blood T cell repertoires in COVID-19. Overall study: Specimens from acute and convalescent COVID-19 originated in the United States, Italy and Spain. PBMCs, B-cell-depleted T cells, or T cells provided the cDNA or gDNA that made up the material.

Germline lookup yields CDR1 SNHLY and CDR2 FYNNEI. V was trimmed by 6 bases and J by 3 bases, leaving 11 bases between them. The CDR3 length is 14 residues. In the source study's methods: Estimates of nucleated cell counts were drawn from the amplification of reference gene primers. Measured with immunoSEQ multiplex PCR; TCRdb has only the in-frame clones, and not every one. The DNA was the basis for D and trimming; V, J and clone size are from that table. The sample has fewer than 350,000 clones, more than 75% seen once. The TCR was taken from a woman aged 25-40 years who had recovered from COVID-19. The source material was peripheral blood. The chain couples TRBV2 to TRBJ1-4; D uncertain. As DNA, the CDR3 is TGTGCCAGCAGCGAGGAGGTGGCTAATGAAAAACTGTTTTTT. Protein: CASSEEVANEKLFF. The complete variable domain, with remaining parts taken from reference TRBV2 and TRBJ1-4, reads EPEVTQTPSHQVTQMGQEVILRCVPISNHLYFYWYRQILGQKVEFLVSFYNNEISEKSEIFDDQFSVERPDGSNFTLKIRSTKLEDSAMYFCASSEEVANEKLFFGSGTQLSVL.